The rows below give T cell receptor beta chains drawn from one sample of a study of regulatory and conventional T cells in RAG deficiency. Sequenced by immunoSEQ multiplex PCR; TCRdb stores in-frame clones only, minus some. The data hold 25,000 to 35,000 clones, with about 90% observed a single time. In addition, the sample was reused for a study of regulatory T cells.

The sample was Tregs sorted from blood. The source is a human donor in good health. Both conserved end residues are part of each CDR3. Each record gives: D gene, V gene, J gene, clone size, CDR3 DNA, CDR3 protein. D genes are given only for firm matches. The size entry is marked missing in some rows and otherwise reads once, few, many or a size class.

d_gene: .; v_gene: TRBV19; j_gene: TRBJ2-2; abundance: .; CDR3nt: TGTGCCAGTAGTAGAGGAACTATCGCGAACACCGGGGAGCTGTTTTTT; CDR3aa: CASSRGTIANTGELFF
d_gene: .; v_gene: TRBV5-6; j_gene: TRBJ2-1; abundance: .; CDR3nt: TGTGCCAGCAGCTTGGGACTCCACTCGAATTACAATGAGCAGTTCTTC; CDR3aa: CASSLGLHSNYNEQFF
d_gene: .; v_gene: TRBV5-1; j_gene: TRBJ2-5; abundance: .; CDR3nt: TGCGCCAGCAGCTTGGGGGGAAGGGAGGAGACCCAGTACTTC; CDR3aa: CASSLGGREETQYF
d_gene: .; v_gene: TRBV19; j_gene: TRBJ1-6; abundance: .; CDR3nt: TGTGCCAGTAGCCCGCCCAGTTCACCCCTCCACTTT; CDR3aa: CASSPPSSPLHF
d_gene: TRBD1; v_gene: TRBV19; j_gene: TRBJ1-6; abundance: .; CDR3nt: TGTGCCAGTAGTATTTCCCCCCGTGGACAGGGGGCTCGTGCATCACCCCTCCACTTT; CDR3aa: CASSISPRGQGARASPLHF
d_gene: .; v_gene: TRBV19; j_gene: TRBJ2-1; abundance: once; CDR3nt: TGTGCCAGTAGTATCCGGGGTGAGCAGTTCTTC; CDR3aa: CASSIRGEQFF
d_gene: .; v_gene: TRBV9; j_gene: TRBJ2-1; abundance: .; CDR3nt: TGTGCCAGCAGCGTAACCTGGCAGGGTGAGCAGTTCTTC; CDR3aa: CASSVTWQGEQFF
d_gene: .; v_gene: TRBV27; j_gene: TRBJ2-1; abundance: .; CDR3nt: TGTGCCAGCAGTTCTCGACAGGACATCAATGAGGGGTTCTTC; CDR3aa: CASSSRQDINEGFF
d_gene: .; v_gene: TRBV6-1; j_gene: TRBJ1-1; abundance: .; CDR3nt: TGTGCCAGCGCACGCTGGACCAACACTGAAGCTTTCTTT; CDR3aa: CASARWTNTEAFF
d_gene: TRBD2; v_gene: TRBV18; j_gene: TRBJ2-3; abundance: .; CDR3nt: TGTGCCAGCTCTTGGACTAGCGGGGCCACCGGAGATACGCAGTATTTT; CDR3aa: CASSWTSGATGDTQYF
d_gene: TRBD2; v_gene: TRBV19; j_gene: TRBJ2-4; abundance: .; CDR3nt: TGTGCCAGTAGTCGTCTAGCGGGGGGCTTAGCCAAAAACATTCAGTACTTC; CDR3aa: CASSRLAGGLAKNIQYF
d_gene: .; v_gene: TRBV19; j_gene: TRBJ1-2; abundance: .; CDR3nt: TGTGCCAGTAGTATTAGAACGCGGGGCTACACCTTC; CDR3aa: CASSIRTRGYTF